A selection of T cell receptor beta chains follows, all from one sample in a study of Graves' ophthalmopathy and Graves' hyperthyroidism. TCRdb called the multiplex PCR reads again in MiXCR, with one record for every CDR3 protein. The sample contains about 740,000 distinct CDR3 sequences, 40% of which appear only once. Source material: peripheral blood. The receptor source for this set is an adult man with Graves' ophthalmopathy. Both conserved end residues are part of each CDR3. Clone size is shown for a subset of rows, as once, few, many or a class of expanded clone.

>TRBJ1-5|.|16|TRBV7-8
CASSFTTRAANQPQHF
>TRBJ1-6|many|16|TRBV20-1
CSAKDRPSSYNSPLHF
>TRBJ1-5|many|15|TRBV7-9
CASSFTGERNQPQHF
>TRBJ1-2|many|14|TRBV12-3/TRBV12-4
CASSAPRAPYGYTF
>TRBJ1-1|many|14|TRBV29-1
CSVDERGAGTEAFF
>TRBJ2-5|many|14|TRBV12-3/TRBV12-4
CASSLARAPETQYF
>TRBJ2-2|.|14|TRBV19
CASSIRVGTGELFF
>TRBJ2-2|.|14|TRBV20-1
CSASSQTNTGELFF
>TRBJ1-1|few|16|TRBV9
CASSVGQQGGNTEAFF
>TRBJ1-1|.|12|TRBV5-8
CASSFPRGEAFF